The 7 T cell receptor beta chains given below trace back to one sample, sequenced in a study of T cells in lung cancer brain metastases. TCRdb keeps only in-frame clones here, not all; method: immunoSEQ multiplex PCR. The sample holds approximately 1,600 clones, approximately 79% seen once. Material for sequencing was tumor tissue from the primary lung tumor. These receptors originate from a man aged 65-85 years with non-small cell lung cancer.

This chain connects TRBV11-3 to TRBJ2-3; TRBD2 might be the D (6 bases). Germline CDR1 is SGHNT and CDR2 is YENEEA. Between the trimmed V and J ends, which lost 3 bases and 4 bases, there was a span of 14 bases. The CDR3 spans 15 residues. CDR3 protein: CASSFDGGTADTQYF. CDR3 nucleotide sequence: TGTGCCAGCAGCTTTGACGGCGGGACTGCAGATACGCAGTATTTT.

The J gene is TRBJ2-2, the V gene TRBV18; D call uncertain. With 6 bases removed from V and 2 bases from J, the gap between germline ends came to 10 bases. Germline V lookup: CDR1 KGHSH, CDR2 LQKENI. The CDR3 is 14 amino acids. CDR3 sequence reads: CASSESRNTGELFF. CDR3 bases: TGTGCCAGCTCGGAATCTAGAAACACCGGGGAGCTGTTTTTT.

The chain links TRBV4-3 to TRBJ2-2; TRBD2 matches 8 bases. CDR1 and CDR2 from the germline V gene are LGHNA and YSLEER. The J segment lost 4 bases and the V segment lost 7 bases, leaving 20 bases of the junction unmatched. The CDR3 covers 19 residues. Here the CDR3 reads CASTVFRTGGPFGTGELFF. CDR3 bases: TGCGCCAGCACAGTATTTAGGACGGGAGGGCCGTTTGGCACCGGGGAGCTGTTTTTT.

The gene calls are TRBV5-5 and TRBJ2-5; 13 nucleotides line up with TRBD2. Trimming at V came to 3 bases and at J to 7 bases, leaving 9 bases not matched to a gene. Germline V gives CDR1 SGHKS, CDR2 YYEKEE (reference sequence). There are 16 residues in the CDR3. The CDR3 DNA is TGTGCCAGCAGCTGGCGGACTAGCGGGAGCTGGGGGACCCAGTACTTC. It yields the protein CASSWRTSGSWGTQYF.

The chain employs TRBV5-1 and TRBJ2-7; 11 positions match TRBD2. Germline CDR1 reads SGHRS; CDR2 reads YFSETQ. With V trimmed by 0 bases and J by 3 bases, 5 bases remained unmatched. CDR3 length: 16 amino acids. The CDR3 DNA reads as TGCGCCAGCAGCTTGGTAGCGGGAGGGACTTTCTACGAGCAGTACTTC. The encoded protein is CASSLVAGGTFYEQYF.

As to this clone: The same CDR3 can be traced to other DNA sequences in this sample. The chain uses TRBV6-5 and TRBJ2-7, with 10 bases lining up with TRBD2. Germline V gives CDR1 MNHEY, CDR2 SVGAGI. The CDR3 is 16 residues long. V gave up 0 bases and J gave up 2 bases; unmatched junction bases: 4. The CDR3 nucleotides are TGTGCCAGCAGTTACTCGACGCTAGCGGGAGCCTACGAGCAGTACTTC. Its translation: CASSYSTLAGAYEQYF.

CDR3 loop: CASSGGNRRSQYF. DNA of the CDR3: TGTGCCAGCAGCGGGGGTAATCGACGGTCGCAGTATTTT. This chain links TRBV9 with TRBJ2-3; D ambiguous. This CDR3 has 13 amino acids. Germline values: CDR1 SGDLS, CDR2 YYNGEE. The ends were cut back, 3 bases at V and 10 bases at J, with 15 bases in the middle.